This record looks at one T cell receptor beta chain sequence and its context. The target antigen is unknown. Sequencing ends 3 residues short of the CDR3 end; the germline J gene provides the rest. Some clones are missing from TCRdb's copy, which holds only in-frame ones; the method was immunoSEQ multiplex PCR. Its listing shows 40,000 to 55,000 clones. The data were taken from a study of T cells in women clearing cervical HPV infection. At the level of the study: HLA type could not be excluded as a confounder. Overall study results and limits: Richness differences could reflect unmeasured T-cell content per sample. Repertoire richness, not evenness, was significantly elevated in CIN3+ cases versus controls.

Germline loops: CDR1 SGHVS, CDR2 FQNEAQ. The CDR3 totals 17 residues. The V segment lost 1 base and the J segment 0 bases; nucleotides outside the gene matches: 8. Sequenced material: blood buffy coat. This receptor was obtained from a woman between 18 and 70 years old with a cervical HPV16 infection that either progressed to CIN3+ or cleared (not recorded which). The chain couples TRBV7-8 to TRBJ1-1; 7 positions agree with TRBD1. The CDR3: CASSLGNPTGVNTEAFF. Partial CDR3 DNA: TGTGCCAGCAGCTTAGGAAACCCCACAGGGGTGAACACTGAA.